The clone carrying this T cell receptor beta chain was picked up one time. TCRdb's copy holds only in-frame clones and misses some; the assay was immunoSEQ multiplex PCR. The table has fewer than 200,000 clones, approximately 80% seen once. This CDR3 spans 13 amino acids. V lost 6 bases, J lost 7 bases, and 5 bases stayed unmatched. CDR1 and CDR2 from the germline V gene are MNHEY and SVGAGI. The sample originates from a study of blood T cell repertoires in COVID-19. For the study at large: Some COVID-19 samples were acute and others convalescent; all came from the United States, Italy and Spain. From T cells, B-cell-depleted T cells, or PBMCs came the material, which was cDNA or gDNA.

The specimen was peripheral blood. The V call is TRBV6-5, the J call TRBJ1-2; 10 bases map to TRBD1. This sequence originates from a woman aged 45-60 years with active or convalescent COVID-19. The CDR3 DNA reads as TGTGCCAGCAGCCGACAGGGGGCTGGTGGCTACACCTTC. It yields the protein CASSRQGAGGYTF.